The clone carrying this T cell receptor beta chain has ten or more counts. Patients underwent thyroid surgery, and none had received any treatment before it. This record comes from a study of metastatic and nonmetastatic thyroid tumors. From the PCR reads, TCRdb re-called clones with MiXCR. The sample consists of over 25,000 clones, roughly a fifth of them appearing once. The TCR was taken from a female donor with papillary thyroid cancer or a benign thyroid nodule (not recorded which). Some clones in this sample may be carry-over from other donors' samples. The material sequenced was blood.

CDR3 DNA sequence: TGTGCCAGCTCTGTTAACGATCCCGGGGAGCTGTTTTTT. This encodes CASSVNDPGELFF. The V and J genes are TRBV18 and TRBJ2-2; D ambiguous. V was cut by 6 bases and J by 6 bases, with 11 bases left in between. This CDR3 contains 13 residues. Per germline, CDR1 KGHSH and CDR2 LQKENI.